Presented here are 27 T cell receptor beta chains from one specimen sequenced in a study of immune evolution from preneoplasia to lung adenocarcinoma. Only in-frame clones appear in the TCRdb table, and some are missing; sequencing was by immunoSEQ multiplex PCR. The sample carries 10,000 or so clones, over 60% recorded once. The material sequenced was FFPE minimally invasive lung adenocarcinoma tissue. These TCRs come from a person aged 70 to 85 with lung adenocarcinoma. Some clones in this sample may be carry-over from other donors' samples.

The chain carries TRBV5-1 and TRBJ2-5, with D unresolved. Trimming pared 4 bases from V and 7 bases from J, leaving 11 bases between. Germline loops: CDR1 SGHRS, CDR2 YFSETQ. CDR3 length: 12 residues. Here the CDR3 reads CASSPTPGTQYF. CDR3 sequence (DNA): TGCGCCAGCAGCCCCACCCCGGGGACCCAGTACTTC.

The chain employs TRBV10-1 and TRBJ2-5; tentatively, D is TRBD2 (6 bases). CDR3 length: 16 amino acids. Germline loops: CDR1 WNHNN, CDR2 SYGVQD (reference sequence). Trimming shortened V by 3 bases and J by 3 bases, and 17 bases separated the two germline ends. The CDR3 spells CASSDAGTVREETQYF. The CDR3 DNA is TGCGCCAGCAGTGATGCGGGGACGGTACGAGAAGAGACCCAGTACTTC.

This CDR3 is CASSPYQGVSGYTF. The CDR3 nucleotides read TGTGCCAGCAGTCCCTACCAGGGGGTGTCCGGCTACACCTTC. The rearrangement links TRBV16 to TRBJ1-2, with TRBD1 matching over 7 bases. The J segment lost 8 bases and the V segment lost 6 bases, leaving 12 bases of the junction unmatched. Germline V gene sequence: CDR1 KGHSY, CDR2 FQNENV. This CDR3 contains 14 residues.

This CDR3 is CAWQQGASPRAFF. The CDR3 bases are TGTGCCTGGCAGCAGGGGGCCTCTCCCAGAGCTTTCTTT. J is TRBJ1-1 and V is TRBV30; 8 nucleotides match TRBD1. J lost 10 bases, V lost 5 bases, and 12 bases had no gene match. This CDR3 is 13 amino acids long. CDR1 is GTSNPN, CDR2 SVGIG, per germline (reference sequence).

DNA of the CDR3: TGTGCCAGCAGCTCGGGACAGGGAGGATCCTACGAGCAGTACTTC. This gives the protein CASSSGQGGSYEQYF. The chain has TRBV7-8 and TRBJ2-7; 9 bases fit TRBD1. V lost 4 bases, J lost 1 base, and 5 bases stayed unmatched. CDR1 and CDR2 (germline): SGHVS, FQNEAQ. There are 15 residues in the CDR3. Combining the CDR3 with reference TRBV7-8 and TRBJ2-7 gives the whole variable domain GAGVSQSPRYKVAKRGQDVALRCDPISGHVSLFWYQQALGQGPEFLTYFQNEAQLDKSGLPSDRFFAERPEGSVSTLKIQRTQQEDSAVYLCASSSGQGGSYEQYFGPGTRLTVT.

This clone was observed a single time. The chain carries TRBV4-1 and TRBJ1-1, with no clear D. The V gene's germline CDR1 is MGHRA and CDR2 YSYEKL. V was clipped by 1 base and J by 1 base, with 13 bases between them. This CDR3 is 16 amino acids long. CDR3: CASSQVVSDPNTEAFF. For the CDR3, the DNA is TGCGCCAGCAGCCAAGTAGTGTCGGACCCGAACACTGAAGCTTTCTTT.

The table lists this clone with a few counts. The rearrangement joins TRBV28 to TRBJ2-5; D perhaps matches TRBD2 (6 bases). The CDR3 is made up of 14 amino acids. Germline loops: CDR1 MDHEN, CDR2 SYDVKM. Deletions cut 5 bases from V and 1 base from J, with 11 bases between. The CDR3 protein is CASSPGGIQETQYF. CDR3 DNA: TGTGCCAGCAGTCCCGGGGGAATCCAAGAGACCCAGTACTTC.

The rearrangement joins TRBV29-1 to TRBJ2-5; 14 bases fit TRBD2. V lost 2 bases and J lost 5; bases outside the gene matches: 10. The CDR3 contains 17 residues. Germline V CDR1 and CDR2: SQVTM, ANQGSEA. CDR3 residues: CSVERLTSGREGETQYF. CDR3 bases: TGCAGCGTTGAAAGGCTGACTAGCGGGAGGGAGGGGGAGACCCAGTACTTC.

The count of this clone is one. The chain employs TRBV7-2 and TRBJ2-5; D possibly corresponds to TRBD2 (6 bases). The CDR3 length is 14 residues. Per the germline V gene, CDR1 is SGHTA and CDR2 is FQGNSA. V lost 5 bases and J lost 11, with 21 bases in between. Here the CDR3 reads CASSTKDRLVRQYF. In DNA form, the CDR3 reads TGTGCCAGCAGCACCAAGGATCGACTAGTCCGGCAGTACTTC. The variable domain in full, with the rest retrieved from reference TRBV7-2 and TRBJ2-5, is GAGVSQSPSNKVTEKGKDVELRCDPISGHTALYWYRQSLGQGLEFLIYFQGNSAPDKSGLPSDRFSAERTGGSVSTLTIQRTQQEDSAVYLCASSTKDRLVRQYFGPGTRLLVL.

The rearrangement links TRBV5-6 to TRBJ1-5; D uncertain. Trimming removed 4 bases at V and 5 bases at J, with 10 bases between. The germline V gene encodes CDR1 SGHDT and CDR2 YYEEEE. The CDR3 spans 13 residues. CDR3 DNA: TGTGCCAGCAGCCTTGGGGTCTATCAGCCCCAGCATTTT. It is translated as CASSLGVYQPQHF. The full variable domain, with the rest looked up from reference TRBV5-6 and TRBJ1-5, is DAGVTQSPTHLIKTRGQQVTLRCSPKSGHDTVSWYQQALGQGPQFIFQYYEEEERQRGNFPDRFSGHQFPNYSSELNVNALLLGDSALYLCASSLGVYQPQHFGDGTRLSIL.

The J gene is TRBJ2-3, the V gene TRBV28, with TRBD1 matching 9 bases. The CDR3 spans 17 residues. Germline V gives CDR1 MDHEN, CDR2 SYDVKM. V dropped 4 bases and J dropped 10; count of bases not matched to a gene: 18. Here the CDR3 DNA reads TGTGCCAGCAGTTCACCTACCCGGACAGGGGCGGGATGGGCGCAGTATTTT. This encodes CASSSPTRTGAGWAQYF.

The V gene is TRBV7-9, the J gene TRBJ2-1; D possibly corresponds to TRBD1 (6 bases). Germline CDR1 is SEHNR and CDR2 is FQNEAQ (reference sequence). The V end lost 5 bases, the J end lost 4 bases, and 12 bases lay between the germline ends. There are 14 residues in the CDR3. CDR3 in DNA: TGTGCCAGCAGCCAGGACAGAGAATACAATGAGCAGTTCTTC. Its protein product is CASSQDREYNEQFF.

The V gene is TRBV14, the J gene TRBJ1-2; TRBD1 might be the D (5 bases). Looked up from germline, CDR1 is SGHDN and CDR2 is FVKESK. This CDR3 is 13 amino acids long. The ends were cut back, 1 base at V and 4 bases at J, with 7 bases in the middle. CDR3 loop: CASSQAQGYGYTF. The CDR3 nucleotides are TGTGCCAGCAGCCAAGCTCAGGGCTATGGCTACACCTTC.

This chain connects TRBV7-9 to TRBJ2-7, with TRBD1 matching 8 bases. The CDR3 has 18 residues. The V gene's germline CDR1 is SEHNR and CDR2 FQNEAQ (reference sequence). V lost 0 bases to trimming and J lost 7 bases; unmatched junction nucleotides: 17. The CDR3 DNA reads as TGTGCCAGCAGCTTAGCACGGACAGGGACTTCCGATATGCGGGAGCAGTACTTC. Its translation is CASSLARTGTSDMREQYF.

Concerning this clone itself: Within the sample, other DNA sequences also encode this same CDR3. This chain uses TRBV5-1 with TRBJ2-5; TRBD2 matches at 7 bases. The V segment lost 3 bases and the J segment 4 bases; nucleotides outside the gene matches: 6. CDR1 is SGHRS and CDR2 is YFSETQ in the germline V gene. The CDR3 is made up of 14 amino acids. For the CDR3, the DNA is TGCGCCAGCAGCTCAGCTGGCGGGAGAGAGACCCAGTACTTC. Amino acids: CASSSAGGRETQYF.

The J gene is TRBJ2-7, the V gene TRBV6-6; a weak D match, TRBD1 (6 bases). This CDR3 comprises 13 residues. Germline lookup yields CDR1 MNHNY and CDR2 SVGAGI (reference sequence). Trimming left V 9 bases short and J 2 bases short, with 14 bases between. In DNA form, the CDR3 reads TGTGCCAGTAGGTTAGGGGACACCTACGAGCAGTACTTC. The encoded protein is CASRLGDTYEQYF.

This CDR3 is CASARDTNEQFF. CDR3 bases: TGTGCCAGTGCCCGGGACACCAATGAGCAGTTCTTC. V gene TRBV19 combines with J gene TRBJ2-1; tentative D call: TRBD1 (6 bases). Looked up from germline, CDR1 is LNHDA and CDR2 is SQIVND (reference sequence). The V end lost 8 bases, the J end lost 6 bases, and 11 bases lay between the germline ends. This CDR3 comprises 12 residues.

V gene TRBV27 combines with J gene TRBJ2-5, with D perhaps assigned TRBD1 or TRBD2 (5 bases each). The J call is doubtful: the DNA matches TRBJ2-7 better. The CDR3 has 14 amino acids. The germline CDR1 and CDR2 sequences are MNHEY and SMNVEV (reference sequence). The CDR3 region is CASSNRDGLYEQYF. Written as DNA, the CDR3 is TGTGCCAGCAGTAACCGGGACGGTTTGTACGAGCAGTACTTC.

The gene calls are TRBV19 and TRBJ1-2; weak D call: TRBD1 (6 bases). Trimming shortened V by 6 bases and J by 4 bases, and 18 bases separated the two germline ends. CDR3 length equals 15 residues. Germline CDR1 reads LNHDA; CDR2 reads SQIVND (reference sequence). The DNA of the CDR3 is TGTGCCAGTAGACCAACGGGACAAGGTGGCTATGGCTACACCTTC. Its translation: CASRPTGQGGYGYTF.

The rearrangement joins TRBV5-1 to TRBJ2-5; TRBD2 might be the D (6 bases). CDR3 length: 13 residues. The V and J ends lost 7 bases and 2 bases respectively, with 12 bases between them. Germline CDR1 and CDR2: SGHRS and YFSETQ. CDR3 nucleotide sequence: TGCGCCAGCTCGGTGGGAGGTCAAGAGACCCAGTACTTC. This codes for CASSVGGQETQYF.

The rearrangement joins TRBV7-9 to TRBJ2-3, with no clear D. CDR3 length: 12 amino acids. Looked up from germline, CDR1 is SEHNR and CDR2 is FQNEAQ (reference sequence). Between the trimmed V and J ends, which lost 8 bases and 6 bases, there was a span of 12 bases. The CDR3 DNA follows: TGTGCCAGCCGCGAGGTCCGGGATACGCAGTATTTT. Protein product: CASREVRDTQYF.

The chain employs TRBV6-5 and TRBJ1-5; D is undetermined. This CDR3 region has 13 residues. V lost 6 bases to trimming and J lost 2 bases, with 8 bases between them. Germline CDR1 is MNHEY and CDR2 is SVGAGI. CDR3 nucleotides: TGTGCCAGCAGGGTGGATGGCAATCAGCCCCAGCATTTT. Translation: CASRVDGNQPQHF.

The CDR3 region has the DNA TGCGCCAGCAGCGAGGGGACAGGGGGGAATGGCTACACCTTC. This sequence encodes CASSEGTGGNGYTF. The V gene is TRBV5-1, the J gene TRBJ1-2, with TRBD1 identical over 11 bases. Germline V CDR1 and CDR2: SGHRS, YFSETQ. The CDR3 consists of 14 residues. V dropped 4 bases and J dropped 6; count of bases not matched to a gene: 5.

J is TRBJ2-7 and V is TRBV5-6; 7 bases map to TRBD1. CDR3 length: 16 residues. In germline, CDR1 is SGHDT, CDR2 YYEEEE. After removal of 2 bases from V and 0 bases from J, the junction contained 8 bases not matched to a gene. The CDR3 reads CASSFGSGTDSYEQYF. Written as DNA, the CDR3 is TGTGCCAGCAGCTTCGGGTCCGGGACAGACTCCTACGAGCAGTACTTC.

CDR3 nucleotides: TGTGCCAGCAGTTTTCCTTCTTCCCGAAGGGCTTTCTTT. Protein: CASSFPSSRRAFF. The gene calls are TRBV28 and TRBJ1-1; D not certain. Deletions cut 3 bases from V and 11 bases from J, with 16 bases between. The length of the CDR3 is 13 residues. Germline assignment: CDR1 MDHEN and CDR2 SYDVKM.

This clone was observed a few times. The chain combines TRBV30 with TRBJ1-1, with TRBD1 matching over 8 bases. Looked up from germline, CDR1 is GTSNPN and CDR2 is SVGIG (reference sequence). The CDR3 totals 14 residues. Trimming cost V 0 bases and J 4 bases; bases outside gene matches: 4. CDR3 nucleotide sequence: TGTGCCTGGAGTGTGGACAGGGTAGTCACTGAAGCTTTCTTT. Its protein product is CAWSVDRVVTEAFF.

The chain links TRBV19 to TRBJ2-5; D is unclear. V lost 7 bases and J lost 5, with 8 bases in between. The CDR3 spans 11 residues. Germline CDR1 and CDR2: LNHDA and SQIVND (reference sequence). This CDR3 is CASTRGETQYF. The CDR3, as DNA: TGTGCCAGTACCCGTGGGGAGACCCAGTACTTC.